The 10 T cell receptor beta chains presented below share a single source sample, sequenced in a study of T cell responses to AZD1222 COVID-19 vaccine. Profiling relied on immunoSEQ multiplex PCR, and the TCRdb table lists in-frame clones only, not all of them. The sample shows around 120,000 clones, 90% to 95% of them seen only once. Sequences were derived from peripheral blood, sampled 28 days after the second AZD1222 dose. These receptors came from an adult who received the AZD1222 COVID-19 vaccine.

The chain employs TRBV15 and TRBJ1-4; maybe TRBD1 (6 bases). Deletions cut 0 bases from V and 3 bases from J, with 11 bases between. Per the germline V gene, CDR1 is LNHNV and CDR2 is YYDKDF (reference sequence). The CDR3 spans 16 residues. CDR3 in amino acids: CATSREQQGANEKLFF. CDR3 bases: TGTGCCACCAGCAGAGAGCAACAGGGAGCTAATGAAAAACTGTTTTTT.

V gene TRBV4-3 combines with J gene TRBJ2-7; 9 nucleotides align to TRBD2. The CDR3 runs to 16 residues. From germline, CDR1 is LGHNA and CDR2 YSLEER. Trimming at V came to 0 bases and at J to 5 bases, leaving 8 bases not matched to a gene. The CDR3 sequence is CASSQDLIAGDDEQYF. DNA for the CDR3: TGCGCCAGCAGCCAAGATTTAATAGCGGGAGATGACGAGCAGTACTTC.

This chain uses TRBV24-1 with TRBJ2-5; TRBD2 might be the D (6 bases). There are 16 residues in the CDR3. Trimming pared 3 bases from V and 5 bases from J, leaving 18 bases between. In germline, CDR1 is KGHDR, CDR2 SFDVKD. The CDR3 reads CATSDPKTEGRETQYF. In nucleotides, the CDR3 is TGTGCCACCAGTGATCCAAAGACGGAGGGTCGGGAGACCCAGTACTTC.

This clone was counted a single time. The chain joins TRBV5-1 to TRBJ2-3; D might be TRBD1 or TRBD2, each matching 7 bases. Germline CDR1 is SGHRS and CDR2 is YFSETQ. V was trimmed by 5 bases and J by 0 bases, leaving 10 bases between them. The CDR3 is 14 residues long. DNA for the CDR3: TGCGCCAGCAGTCAGGGGGGGAGCACAGATACGCAGTATTTT. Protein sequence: CASSQGGSTDTQYF.

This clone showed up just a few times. The CDR3 coding sequence is TGTGCCAGCCTTCGAAGGGGAGAGTACGAGCAGTACTTC. It translates to CASLRRGEYEQYF. The rearrangement uses TRBV12-3 or TRBV12-4 and TRBJ2-7, with D possibly called TRBD1 or TRBD2 (5 bases each). This CDR3 is built from 13 residues. V was cut by 8 bases and J by 4 bases, with 15 bases left in between.

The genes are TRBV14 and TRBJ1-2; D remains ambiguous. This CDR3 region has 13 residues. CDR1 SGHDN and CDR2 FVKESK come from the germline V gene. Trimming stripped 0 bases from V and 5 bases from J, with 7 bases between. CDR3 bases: TGTGCCAGCAGCCAAGAGGACTTATATGGCTACACCTTC. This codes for CASSQEDLYGYTF.

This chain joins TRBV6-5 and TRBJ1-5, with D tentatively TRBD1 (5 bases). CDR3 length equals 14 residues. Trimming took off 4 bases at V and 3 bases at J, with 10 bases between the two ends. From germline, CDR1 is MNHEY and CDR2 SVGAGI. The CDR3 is CASSSGRYNQPQHF. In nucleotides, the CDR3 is TGTGCCAGCAGTTCGGGACGGTACAATCAGCCCCAGCATTTT.

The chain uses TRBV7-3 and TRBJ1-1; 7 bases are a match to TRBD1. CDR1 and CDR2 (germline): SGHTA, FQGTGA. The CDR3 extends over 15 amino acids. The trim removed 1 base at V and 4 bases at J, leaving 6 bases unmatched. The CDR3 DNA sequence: TGTGCCAGCAGCTTAAGCGGTCCAGGGGGCACTGAAGCTTTCTTT. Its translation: CASSLSGPGGTEAFF.

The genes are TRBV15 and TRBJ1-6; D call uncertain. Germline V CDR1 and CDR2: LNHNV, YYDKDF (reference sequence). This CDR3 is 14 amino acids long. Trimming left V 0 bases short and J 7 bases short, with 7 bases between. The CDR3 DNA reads TGTGCCACCAGCAGAGAGGGGTCGAATTCACCCCTCCACTTT. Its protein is CATSREGSNSPLHF.

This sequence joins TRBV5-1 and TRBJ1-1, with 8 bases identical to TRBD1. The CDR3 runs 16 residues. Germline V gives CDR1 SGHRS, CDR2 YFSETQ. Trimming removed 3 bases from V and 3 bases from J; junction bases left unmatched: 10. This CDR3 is CASSSGQDAVYTEAFF. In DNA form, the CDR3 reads TGCGCCAGCAGCTCGGGACAGGATGCAGTGTACACTGAAGCTTTCTTT. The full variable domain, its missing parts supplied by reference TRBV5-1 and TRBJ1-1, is KAGVTQTPRYLIKTRGQQVTLSCSPISGHRSVSWYQQTPGQGLQFLFEYFSETQRNKGNFPGRFSGRQFSNSRSEMNVSTLELGDSALYLCASSSGQDAVYTEAFFGQGTRLTVV.